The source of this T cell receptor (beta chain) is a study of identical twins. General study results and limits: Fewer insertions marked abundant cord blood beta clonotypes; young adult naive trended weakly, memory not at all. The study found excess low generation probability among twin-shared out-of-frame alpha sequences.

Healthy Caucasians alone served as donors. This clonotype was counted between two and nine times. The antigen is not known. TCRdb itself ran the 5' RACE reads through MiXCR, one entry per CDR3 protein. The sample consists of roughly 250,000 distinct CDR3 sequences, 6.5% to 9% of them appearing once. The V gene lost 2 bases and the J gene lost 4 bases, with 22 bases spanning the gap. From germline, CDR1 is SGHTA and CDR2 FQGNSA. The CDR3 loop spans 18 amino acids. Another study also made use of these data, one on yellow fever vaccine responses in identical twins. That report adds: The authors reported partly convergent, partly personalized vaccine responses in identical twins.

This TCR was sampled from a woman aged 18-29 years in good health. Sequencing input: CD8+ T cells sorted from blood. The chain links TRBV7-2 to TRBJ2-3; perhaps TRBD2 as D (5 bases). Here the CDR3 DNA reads TGTGCCAGCAGCTTACCGTCGCGAACTAGTATTTATGCAGATACGCAGTATTTT. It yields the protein CASSLPSRTSIYADTQYF.